This TCR beta chain was captured in a study of blood T cell repertoires in COVID-19. Study background: There were acute and convalescent COVID-19 samples, and they came from the United States, Italy and Spain. T cells, B-cell-depleted T cells, or PBMCs provided the cDNA or gDNA that served as material.

The authors' processing: Reference gene primers were amplified, and this amplification served to estimate nucleated cell counts. Method: immunoSEQ multiplex PCR; TCRdb's copy keeps in-frame clones and lacks some. The D gene and trimming were derived from the DNA, and the V and J assignments and clone size from that table. This sample carries more than 95,000 clones, over 75% of them seen once, and the ten largest clones take 1.5% to 2%. The CDR3 length is 14 residues. V lost 1 base and J lost 4, with 10 bases in between. Per germline, CDR1 SEHNR and CDR2 FQNEAQ (reference sequence). The chain recombines TRBV7-9 with TRBJ1-1; D not certain. Sequencing was done on a sample of peripheral blood. This TCR came from a man in his 60s with acute or convalescent COVID-19. The CDR3 sequence is CASSLVPPSTEAFF. The CDR3 nucleotides read TGTGCCAGCAGCTTAGTCCCCCCGAGCACTGAAGCTTTCTTT.